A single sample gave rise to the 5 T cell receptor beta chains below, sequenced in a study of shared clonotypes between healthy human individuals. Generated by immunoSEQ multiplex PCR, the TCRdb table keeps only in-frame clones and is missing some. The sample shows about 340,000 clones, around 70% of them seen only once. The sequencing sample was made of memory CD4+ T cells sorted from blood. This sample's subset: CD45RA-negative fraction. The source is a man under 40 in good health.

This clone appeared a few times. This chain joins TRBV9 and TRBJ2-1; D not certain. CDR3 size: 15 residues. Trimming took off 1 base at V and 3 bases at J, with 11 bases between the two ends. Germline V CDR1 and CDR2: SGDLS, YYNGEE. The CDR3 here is CASSVNDVHYNEQFF. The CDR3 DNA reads TGTGCCAGCAGCGTAAACGATGTCCACTACAATGAGCAGTTCTTC.

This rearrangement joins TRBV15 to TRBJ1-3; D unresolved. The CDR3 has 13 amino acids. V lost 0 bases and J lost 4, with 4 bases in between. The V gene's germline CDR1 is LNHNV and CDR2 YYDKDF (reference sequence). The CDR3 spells CATSRDMGNTIYF. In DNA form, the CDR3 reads TGTGCCACCAGCAGAGATATGGGAAACACCATATATTTT.

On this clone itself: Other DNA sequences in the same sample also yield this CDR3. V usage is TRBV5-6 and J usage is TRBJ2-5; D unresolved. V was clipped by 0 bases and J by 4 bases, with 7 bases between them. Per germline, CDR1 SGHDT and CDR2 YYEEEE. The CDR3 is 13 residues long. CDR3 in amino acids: CASSLVYSETQYF. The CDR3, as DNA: TGTGCCAGCAGCTTGGTCTATTCAGAGACCCAGTACTTC.

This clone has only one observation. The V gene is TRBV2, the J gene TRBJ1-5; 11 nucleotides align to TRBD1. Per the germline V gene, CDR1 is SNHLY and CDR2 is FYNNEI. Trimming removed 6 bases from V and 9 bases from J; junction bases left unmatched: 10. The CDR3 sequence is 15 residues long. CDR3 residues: CASSGTGGVVGPQHF. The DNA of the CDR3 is TGTGCCAGCAGCGGGACAGGGGGAGTGGTAGGGCCCCAGCATTTT. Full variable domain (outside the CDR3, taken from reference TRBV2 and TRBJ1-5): EPEVTQTPSHQVTQMGQEVILRCVPISNHLYFYWYRQILGQKVEFLVSFYNNEISEKSEIFDDQFSVERPDGSNFTLKIRSTKLEDSAMYFCASSGTGGVVGPQHFGDGTRLSIL.

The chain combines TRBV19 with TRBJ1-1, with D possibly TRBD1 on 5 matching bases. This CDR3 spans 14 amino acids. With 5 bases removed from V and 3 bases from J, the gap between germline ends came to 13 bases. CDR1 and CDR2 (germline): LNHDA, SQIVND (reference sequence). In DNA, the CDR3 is TGTGCCAGTAGTCGCCCGGGGGGTTACACTGAAGCTTTCTTT. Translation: CASSRPGGYTEAFF.